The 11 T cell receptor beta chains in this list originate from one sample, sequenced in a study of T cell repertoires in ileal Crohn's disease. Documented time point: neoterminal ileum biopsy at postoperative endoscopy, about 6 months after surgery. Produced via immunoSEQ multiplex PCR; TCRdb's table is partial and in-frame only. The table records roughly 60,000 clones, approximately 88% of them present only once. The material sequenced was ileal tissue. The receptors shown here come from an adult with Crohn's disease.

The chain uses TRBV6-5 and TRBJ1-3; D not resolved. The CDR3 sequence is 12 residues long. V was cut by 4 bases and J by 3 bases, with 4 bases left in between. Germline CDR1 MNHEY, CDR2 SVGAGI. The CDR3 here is CASSSGGNTIYF. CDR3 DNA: TGTGCCAGCAGTTCGGGTGGAAACACCATATATTTT.

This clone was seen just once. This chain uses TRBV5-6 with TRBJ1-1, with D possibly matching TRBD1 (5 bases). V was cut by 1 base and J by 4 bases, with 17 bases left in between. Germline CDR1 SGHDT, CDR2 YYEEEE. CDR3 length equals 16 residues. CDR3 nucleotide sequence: TGTGCCAGCAGCTTGCCGCTGGAAACCGGGGGCACTGAAGCTTTCTTT. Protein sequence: CASSLPLETGGTEAFF.

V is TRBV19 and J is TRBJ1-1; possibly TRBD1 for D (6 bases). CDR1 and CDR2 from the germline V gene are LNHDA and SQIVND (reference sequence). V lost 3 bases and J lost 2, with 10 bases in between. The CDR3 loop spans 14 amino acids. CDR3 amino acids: CASSIVGANTEAFF. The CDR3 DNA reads TGTGCCAGTAGTATTGTGGGGGCAAACACTGAAGCTTTCTTT.

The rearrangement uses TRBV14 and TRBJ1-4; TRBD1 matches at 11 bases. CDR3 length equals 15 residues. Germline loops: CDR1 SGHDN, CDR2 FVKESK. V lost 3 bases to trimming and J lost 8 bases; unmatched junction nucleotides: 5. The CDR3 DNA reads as TGTGCCAGCAGCCAGAGGACAGGGGGCAACGAAAAACTGTTTTTT. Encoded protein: CASSQRTGGNEKLFF.

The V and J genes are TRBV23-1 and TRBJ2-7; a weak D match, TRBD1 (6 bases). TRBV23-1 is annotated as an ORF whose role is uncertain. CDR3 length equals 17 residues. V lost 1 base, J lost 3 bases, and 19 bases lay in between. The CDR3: CASSQYGQFGRHYEQYV. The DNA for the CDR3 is TGCGCCAGCAGTCAATACGGACAGTTTGGTCGCCACTACGAGCAGTACGTC.

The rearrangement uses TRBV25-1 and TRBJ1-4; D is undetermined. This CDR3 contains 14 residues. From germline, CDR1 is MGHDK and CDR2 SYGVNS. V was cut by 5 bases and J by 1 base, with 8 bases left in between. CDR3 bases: TGTGCCAGCAGTCCCCGGGGAACTAATGAAAAACTGTTTTTT. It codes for CASSPRGTNEKLFF.

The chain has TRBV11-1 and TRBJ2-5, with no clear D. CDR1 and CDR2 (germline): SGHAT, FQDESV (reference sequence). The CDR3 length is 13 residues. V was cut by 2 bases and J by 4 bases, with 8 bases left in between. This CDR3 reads CASSLFLGETQYF. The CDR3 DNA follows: TGTGCCAGCAGCTTATTTCTAGGAGAGACCCAGTACTTC.

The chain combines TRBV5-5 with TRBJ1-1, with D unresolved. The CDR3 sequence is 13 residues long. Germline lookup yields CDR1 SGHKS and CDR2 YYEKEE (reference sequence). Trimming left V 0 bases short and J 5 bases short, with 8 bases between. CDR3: CASSLDRDTEAFF. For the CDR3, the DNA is TGTGCCAGCAGCTTGGATCGAGATACTGAAGCTTTCTTT.

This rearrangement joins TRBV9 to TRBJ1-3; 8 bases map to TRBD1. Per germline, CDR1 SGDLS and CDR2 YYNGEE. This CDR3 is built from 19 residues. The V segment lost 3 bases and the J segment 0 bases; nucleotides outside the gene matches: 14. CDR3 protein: CASSGRSGGTARSGNTIYF. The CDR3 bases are TGTGCCAGCAGCGGCAGATCAGGGGGCACGGCTCGCTCTGGAAACACCATATATTTT.

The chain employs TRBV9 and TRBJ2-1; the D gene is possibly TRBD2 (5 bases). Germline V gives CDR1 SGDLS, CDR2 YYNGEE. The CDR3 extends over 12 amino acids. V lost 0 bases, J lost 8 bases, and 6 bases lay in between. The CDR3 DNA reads TGTGCCAGCAGCGTAGGAGGGTATGAGCAGTTCTTC. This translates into CASSVGGYEQFF.

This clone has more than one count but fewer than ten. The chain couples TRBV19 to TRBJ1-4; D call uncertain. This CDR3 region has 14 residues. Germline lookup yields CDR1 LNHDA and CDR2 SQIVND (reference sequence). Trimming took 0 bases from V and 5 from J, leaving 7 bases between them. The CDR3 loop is CASSIDLSNEKLFF. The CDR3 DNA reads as TGTGCCAGTAGTATAGACCTCTCGAATGAAAAACTGTTTTTT.